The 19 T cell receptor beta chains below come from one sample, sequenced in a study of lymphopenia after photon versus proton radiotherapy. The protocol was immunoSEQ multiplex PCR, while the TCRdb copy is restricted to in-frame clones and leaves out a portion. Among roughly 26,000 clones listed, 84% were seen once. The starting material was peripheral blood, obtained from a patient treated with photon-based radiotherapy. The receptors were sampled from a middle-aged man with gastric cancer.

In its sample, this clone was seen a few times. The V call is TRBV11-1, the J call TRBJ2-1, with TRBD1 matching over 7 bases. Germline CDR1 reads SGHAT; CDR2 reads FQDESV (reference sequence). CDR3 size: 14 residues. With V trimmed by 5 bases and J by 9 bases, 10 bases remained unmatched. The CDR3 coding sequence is TGTGCCAGCAGCCCCACGGACAGGTTCGGTGAGCAGTTCTTC. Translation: CASSPTDRFGEQFF. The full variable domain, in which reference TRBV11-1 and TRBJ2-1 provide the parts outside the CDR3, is EAEVAQSPRYKITEKSQAVAFWCDPISGHATLYWYRQILGQGPELLVQFQDESVVDDSQLPKDRFSAERLKGVDSTLKIQPAELGDSAMYLCASSPTDRFGEQFFGPGTRLTVL.

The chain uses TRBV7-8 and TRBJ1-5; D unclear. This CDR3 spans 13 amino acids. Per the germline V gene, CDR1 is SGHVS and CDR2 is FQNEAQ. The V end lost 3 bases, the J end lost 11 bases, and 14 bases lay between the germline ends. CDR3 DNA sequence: TGTGCCAGCAGCTTGATCGATGGGGAGGCCCAGCATTTT. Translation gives CASSLIDGEAQHF.

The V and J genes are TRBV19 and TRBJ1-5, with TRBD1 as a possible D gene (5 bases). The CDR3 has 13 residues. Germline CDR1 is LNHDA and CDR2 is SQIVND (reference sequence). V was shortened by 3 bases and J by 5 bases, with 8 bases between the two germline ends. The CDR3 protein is CASSIRGDQPQHF. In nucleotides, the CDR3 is TGTGCCAGTAGTATTCGAGGGGATCAGCCCCAGCATTTT. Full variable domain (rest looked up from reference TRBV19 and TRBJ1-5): DGGITQSPKYLFRKEGQNVTLSCEQNLNHDAMYWYRQDPGQGLRLIYYSQIVNDFQKGDIAEGYSVSREKKESFPLTVTSAQKNPTAFYLCASSIRGDQPQHFGDGTRLSIL.

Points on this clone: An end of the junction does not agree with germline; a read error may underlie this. CDR3 nucleotides: TGTGCCAGCAGTGAAGTGATGCAGGTCGGTGGTCGTCTCTTC. This encodes CASSEVMQVGGRLF. The rearrangement joins TRBV2 to TRBJ2-1; D ambiguous. From germline, CDR1 is SNHLY and CDR2 FYNNEI. The CDR3 is 14 residues long.

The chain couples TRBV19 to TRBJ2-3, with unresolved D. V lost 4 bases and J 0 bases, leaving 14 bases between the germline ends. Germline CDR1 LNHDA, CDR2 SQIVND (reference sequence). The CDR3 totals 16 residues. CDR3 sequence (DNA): TGTGCCAGTAGTACCCAGGAGTATGCTAGCACAGATACGCAGTATTTT. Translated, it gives CASSTQEYASTDTQYF.

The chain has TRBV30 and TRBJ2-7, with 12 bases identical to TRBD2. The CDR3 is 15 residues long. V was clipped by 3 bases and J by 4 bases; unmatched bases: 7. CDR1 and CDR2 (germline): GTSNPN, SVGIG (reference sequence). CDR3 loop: CAWRYWTSGAYEQYF. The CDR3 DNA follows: TGTGCCTGGAGGTACTGGACTAGCGGGGCGTACGAGCAGTACTTC.

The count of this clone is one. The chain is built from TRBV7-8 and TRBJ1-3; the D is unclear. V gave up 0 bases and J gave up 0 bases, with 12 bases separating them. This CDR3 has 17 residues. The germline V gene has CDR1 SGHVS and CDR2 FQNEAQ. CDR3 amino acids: CASSLARHLPSGNTIYF. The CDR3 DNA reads TGTGCCAGCAGCTTAGCGAGGCACCTACCCTCTGGAAACACCATATATTTT.

This CDR3 is CSARDRGRETQYF. The DNA of the CDR3 is TGCAGCGCCCGGGACAGGGGGCGAGAGACCCAGTACTTC. The chain is built from TRBV29-1 and TRBJ2-5, with 12 bases matching TRBD1. Per germline, CDR1 SQVTM and CDR2 ANQGSEA. V lost 7 bases to trimming and J lost 4 bases; unmatched junction nucleotides: 4. The CDR3 contains 13 residues.

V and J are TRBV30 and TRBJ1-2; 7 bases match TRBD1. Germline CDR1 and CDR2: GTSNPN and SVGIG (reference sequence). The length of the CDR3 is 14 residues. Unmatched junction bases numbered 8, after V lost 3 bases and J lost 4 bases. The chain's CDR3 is CAWRDRLFPYGYTF. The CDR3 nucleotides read TGTGCCTGGAGGGACAGGCTTTTCCCCTATGGCTACACCTTC.

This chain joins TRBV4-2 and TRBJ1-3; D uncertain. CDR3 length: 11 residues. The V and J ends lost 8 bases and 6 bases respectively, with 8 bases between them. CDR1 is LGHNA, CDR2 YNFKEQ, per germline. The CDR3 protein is CASGVTNTIYF. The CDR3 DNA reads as TGTGCCAGCGGTGTGACAAACACCATATATTTT.

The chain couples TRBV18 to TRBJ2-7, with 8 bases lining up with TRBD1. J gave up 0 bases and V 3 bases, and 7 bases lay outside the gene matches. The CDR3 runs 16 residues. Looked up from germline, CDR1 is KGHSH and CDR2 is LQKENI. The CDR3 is CASSPRQGASSYEQYF. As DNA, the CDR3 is TGTGCCAGCTCACCCCGCCAGGGGGCCTCCTCCTACGAGCAGTACTTC.

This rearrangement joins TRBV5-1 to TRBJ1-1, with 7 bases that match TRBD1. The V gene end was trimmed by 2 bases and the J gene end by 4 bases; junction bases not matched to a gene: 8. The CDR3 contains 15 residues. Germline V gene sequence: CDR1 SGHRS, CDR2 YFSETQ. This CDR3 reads CASSFTPGTATEAFF. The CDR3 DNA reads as TGCGCCAGCAGCTTCACACCCGGGACAGCCACTGAAGCTTTCTTT.

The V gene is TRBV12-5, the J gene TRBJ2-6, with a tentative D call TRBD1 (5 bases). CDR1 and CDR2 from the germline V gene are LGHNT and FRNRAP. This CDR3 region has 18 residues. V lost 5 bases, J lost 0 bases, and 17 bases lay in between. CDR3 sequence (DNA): TGTGCTAGTGGTCCCCAGACAGTTAAGATCTCTGGGGCCAACGTCCTGACTTTC. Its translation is CASGPQTVKISGANVLTF.

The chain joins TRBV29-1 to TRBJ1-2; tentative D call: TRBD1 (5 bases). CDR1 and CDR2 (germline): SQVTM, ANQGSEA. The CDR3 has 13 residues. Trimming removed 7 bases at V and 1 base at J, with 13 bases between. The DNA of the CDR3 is TGCAGCGACGGGACTCCTCGTAACTATGGCTACACCTTC. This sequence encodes CSDGTPRNYGYTF.

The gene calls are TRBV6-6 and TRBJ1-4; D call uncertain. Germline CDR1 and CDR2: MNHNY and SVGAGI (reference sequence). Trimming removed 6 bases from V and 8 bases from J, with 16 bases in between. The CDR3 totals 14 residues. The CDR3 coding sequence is TGTGCCAGCAGCCCGCGGGCAACAATGGAAAAACTGTTTTTT. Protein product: CASSPRATMEKLFF.

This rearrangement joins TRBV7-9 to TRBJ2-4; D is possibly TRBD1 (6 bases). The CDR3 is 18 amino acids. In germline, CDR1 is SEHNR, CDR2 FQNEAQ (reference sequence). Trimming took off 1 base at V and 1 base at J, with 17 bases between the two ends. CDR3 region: CASSLGALGARAKNIQYF. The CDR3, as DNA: TGTGCCAGCAGCTTAGGGGCCCTGGGGGCGCGGGCCAAAAACATTCAGTACTTC.

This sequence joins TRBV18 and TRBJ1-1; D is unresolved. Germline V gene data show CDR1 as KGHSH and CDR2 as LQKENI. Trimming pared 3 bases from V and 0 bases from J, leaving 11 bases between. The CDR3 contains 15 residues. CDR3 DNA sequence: TGTGCCAGCTCACCCCCGGGAAACCTGAACACTGAAGCTTTCTTT. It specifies CASSPPGNLNTEAFF. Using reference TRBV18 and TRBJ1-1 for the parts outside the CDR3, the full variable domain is NAGVMQNPRHLVRRRGQEARLRCSPMKGHSHVYWYRQLPEEGLKFMVYLQKENIIDESGMPKERFSAEFPKEGPSILRIQQVVRGDSAAYFCASSPPGNLNTEAFFGQGTRLTVV.

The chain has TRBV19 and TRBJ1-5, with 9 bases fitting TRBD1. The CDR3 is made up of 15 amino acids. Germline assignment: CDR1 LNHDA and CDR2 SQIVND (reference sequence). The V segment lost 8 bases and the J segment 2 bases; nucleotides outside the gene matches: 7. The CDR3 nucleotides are TGTGCCAGTTATCGGACAGGGGAAGGCAATCAGCCCCAGCATTTT. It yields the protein CASYRTGEGNQPQHF.

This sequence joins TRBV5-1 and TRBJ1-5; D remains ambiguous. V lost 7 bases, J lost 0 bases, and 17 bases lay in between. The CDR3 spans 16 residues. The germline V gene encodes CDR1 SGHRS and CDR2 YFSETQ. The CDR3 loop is CASSLEAGDSNQPQHF. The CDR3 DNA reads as TGCGCCAGCTCTCTGGAAGCCGGGGATAGCAATCAGCCCCAGCATTTT. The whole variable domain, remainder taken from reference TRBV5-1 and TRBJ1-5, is KAGVTQTPRYLIKTRGQQVTLSCSPISGHRSVSWYQQTPGQGLQFLFEYFSETQRNKGNFPGRFSGRQFSNSRSEMNVSTLELGDSALYLCASSLEAGDSNQPQHFGDGTRLSIL.